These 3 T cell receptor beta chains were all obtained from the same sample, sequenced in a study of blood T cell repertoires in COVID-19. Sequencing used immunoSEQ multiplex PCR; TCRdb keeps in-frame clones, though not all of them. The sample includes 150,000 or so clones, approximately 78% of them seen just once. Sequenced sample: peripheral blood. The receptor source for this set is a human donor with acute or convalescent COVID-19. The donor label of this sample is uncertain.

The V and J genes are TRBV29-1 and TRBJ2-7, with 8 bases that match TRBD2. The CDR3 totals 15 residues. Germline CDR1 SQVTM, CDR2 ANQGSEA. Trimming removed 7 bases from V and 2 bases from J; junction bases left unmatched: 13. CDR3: CSARRGTSNAYEQYF. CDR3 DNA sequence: TGCAGCGCTCGACGTGGGACTAGTAACGCCTACGAGCAGTACTTC.

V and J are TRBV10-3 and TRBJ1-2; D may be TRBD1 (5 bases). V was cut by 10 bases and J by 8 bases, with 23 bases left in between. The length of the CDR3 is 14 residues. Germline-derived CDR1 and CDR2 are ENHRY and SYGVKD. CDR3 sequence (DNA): TGTGCCACCGAGGACACGGACGTAGTCGACGGCTACACCTTC. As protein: CATEDTDVVDGYTF.

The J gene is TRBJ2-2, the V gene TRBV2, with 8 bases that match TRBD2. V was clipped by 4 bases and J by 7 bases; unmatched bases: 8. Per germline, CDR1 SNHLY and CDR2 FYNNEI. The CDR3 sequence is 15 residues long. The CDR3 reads CASSGGSGDHGELFF. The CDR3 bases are TGTGCCAGCAGTGGCGGTAGCGGGGATCACGGGGAGCTGTTTTTT.